These 5 T cell receptor beta chains originate from one sample sequenced in a study of T cell responses to AZD1222 COVID-19 vaccine. The table came from immunoSEQ multiplex PCR; TCRdb's copy has only in-frame clones and leaves some out. The sample records about 150,000 clones, over 85% being singletons. The material sequenced was peripheral blood, taken 28 days after the second AZD1222 dose. The receptors derive from an adult who received the AZD1222 COVID-19 vaccine.

The V call is TRBV28, the J call TRBJ1-1; TRBD1 matches at 8 bases. Germline CDR1 and CDR2: MDHEN and SYDVKM. V lost 6 bases to trimming and J lost 6 bases; unmatched junction nucleotides: 6. There are 13 residues in the CDR3. In DNA form, the CDR3 reads TGTGCCAGCAGAATTCAGGGGGCGCCTGAAGCTTTCTTT. Translation gives CASRIQGAPEAFF.

The chain employs TRBV7-8 and TRBJ2-5; D remains ambiguous. Germline V CDR1 and CDR2: SGHVS, FQNEAQ. The CDR3 is made up of 14 amino acids. The V and J ends lost 5 bases and 5 bases respectively, with 15 bases between them. CDR3 bases: TGTGCCAGCAGCCGAGACTGGGAACGGGAGACCCAGTACTTC. This gives the protein CASSRDWERETQYF.

V gene TRBV23-1 combines with J gene TRBJ2-3; D gene ambiguous. TRBV23-1 is placed among ORFs of uncertain function. The CDR3 consists of 17 residues. The V end lost 2 bases, the J end lost 2 bases, and 17 bases lay between the germline ends. The CDR3 region has the DNA TGCGCCAGCAGTCAAAGAGGTGGACGGAACTACACAGATACGCAGTATTTT. As protein: CASSQRGGRNYTDTQYF.

The J gene is TRBJ1-4, the V gene TRBV5-6; TRBD1 is a possible D gene (6 bases). In germline, CDR1 is SGHDT, CDR2 YYEEEE. The length of the CDR3 is 15 residues. Trimming shortened V by 5 bases and J by 8 bases, and 19 bases separated the two germline ends. CDR3 DNA: TGTGCCAGCAGTCCTACACAGGGAGCGGAGGAAAAACTGTTTTTT. This sequence encodes CASSPTQGAEEKLFF.

The chain links TRBV28 to TRBJ2-2, with a tentative D call TRBD2 (6 bases). The V and J ends lost 4 bases and 7 bases respectively, with 25 bases between them. CDR3 length equals 18 residues. CDR1 is MDHEN, CDR2 SYDVKM, per germline. CDR3 protein: CASSSDYRLGELGGELFF. For the CDR3, the DNA is TGTGCCAGCAGTTCCGATTACAGACTAGGAGAACTTGGCGGGGAGCTGTTTTTT. Variable domain in full (rest from reference TRBV28 and TRBJ2-2): DVKVTQSSRYLVKRTGEKVFLECVQDMDHENMFWYRQDPGLGLRLIYFSYDVKMKEKGDIPEGYSVSREKKERFSLILESASTNQTSMYLCASSSDYRLGELGGELFFGEGSRLTVL.